This TCR beta chain was documented in a study of control samples from healthy donors and cancer patients. Clones were sequenced by immunoSEQ multiplex PCR, and TCRdb holds only the in-frame ones, with some missing. The table includes roughly 170,000 clones, around 90% detected once. The sample consisted of blood. This sequence originates from a woman in her thirties or forties in good health.

CDR3 sequence reads: CASSSHREQYF. The CDR3 region has the DNA TGTGCCAGCAGTTCTCATCGCGAGCAGTACTTC. The chain combines TRBV27 with TRBJ2-7; D ambiguous. The CDR3 sequence is 11 residues long. CDR1 MNHEY and CDR2 SMNVEV come from the germline V gene (reference sequence). Deletions cut 4 bases from V and 6 bases from J, with 7 bases between.